This section outlines one TCR beta chain sequence together with its context. V was clipped by 4 bases and J by 11 bases, with 19 bases between them. Per germline, CDR1 SGDLS and CDR2 YYNGEE. The CDR3 consists of 14 residues. Repertoires were generated with immunoSEQ multiplex PCR, while TCRdb's copy carries only in-frame clones and drops some. Seen here are 50,000 to 65,000 clones, 95% to 97% observed once, and the top ten hold under 2.5%. The entry originates in a study of T cell changes during pregnancy in multiple sclerosis. The sequence came from a female donor with multiple sclerosis, enrolled in a pregnancy study. This specimen consisted of CD8+ T cells from peripheral blood mononuclear cells, obtained after pregnancy. V is TRBV9 and J is TRBJ1-3; unclear D gene. The CDR3 region is CASSPLGFKASIYF. The CDR3 bases are TGTGCCAGCAGCCCCCTCGGGTTTAAGGCGTCCATATATTTT.